The sequence of this T cell receptor beta chain was determined in a study of blood T cell repertoires in COVID-19. Study context: Sites in the United States, Italy and Spain provided acute and convalescent COVID-19 samples. Sample material is recorded as cDNA or gDNA derived from T cells, B-cell-depleted T cells, or PBMCs.

Participants came from about two dozen US areas, aged roughly 18 to 89 years. Per the authors' pipeline: From reference gene primer amplification, estimates of nucleated cell counts were derived. Sequencing was performed with immunoSEQ multiplex PCR; in TCRdb, only in-frame clones are kept and a portion is missing. V and J calls and clone size follow that table, whereas D and trimming were derived from the DNA. The table includes 300,000 to 400,000 clones, 88% detected once. The CDR3 loop spans 13 amino acids. Germline CDR1 reads MNHEY; CDR2 reads SVGAGI. V was shortened by 3 bases and J by 3 bases, with 9 bases between the two germline ends.

This receptor was taken from a woman younger than 45 with acute COVID-19. V and J are TRBV6-5 and TRBJ2-7, with D possibly being TRBD1 (5 bases). The sequencing input was PBMCs or T cells enriched from blood (not recorded which). CDR3 DNA: TGTGCCAGCAGTTATAAAAGGGGCTACGAGCAGTACTTC. Encoded protein: CASSYKRGYEQYF.